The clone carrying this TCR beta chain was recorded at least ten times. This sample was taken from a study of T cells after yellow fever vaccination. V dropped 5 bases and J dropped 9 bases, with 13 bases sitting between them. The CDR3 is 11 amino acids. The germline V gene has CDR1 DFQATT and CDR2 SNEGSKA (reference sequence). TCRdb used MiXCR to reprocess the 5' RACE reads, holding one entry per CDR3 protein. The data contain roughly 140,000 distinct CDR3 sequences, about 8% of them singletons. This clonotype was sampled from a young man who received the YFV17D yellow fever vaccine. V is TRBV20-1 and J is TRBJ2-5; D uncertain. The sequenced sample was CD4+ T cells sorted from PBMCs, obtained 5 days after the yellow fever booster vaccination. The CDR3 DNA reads TGCAGTGCTCCCGAGGTTTTGGCCCAGTACTTC. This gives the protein CSAPEVLAQYF.